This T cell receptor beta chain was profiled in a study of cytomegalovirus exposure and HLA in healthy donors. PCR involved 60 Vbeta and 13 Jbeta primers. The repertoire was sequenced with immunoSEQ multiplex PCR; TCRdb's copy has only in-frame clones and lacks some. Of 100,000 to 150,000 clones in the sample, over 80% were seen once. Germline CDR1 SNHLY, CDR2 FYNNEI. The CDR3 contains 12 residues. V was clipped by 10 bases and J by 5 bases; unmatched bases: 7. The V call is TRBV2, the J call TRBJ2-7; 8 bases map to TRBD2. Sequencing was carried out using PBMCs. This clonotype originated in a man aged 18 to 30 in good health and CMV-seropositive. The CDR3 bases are TGTGCCACCGTGGTAGCGGGGAACGAGCAGTACTTC. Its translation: CATVVAGNEQYF.